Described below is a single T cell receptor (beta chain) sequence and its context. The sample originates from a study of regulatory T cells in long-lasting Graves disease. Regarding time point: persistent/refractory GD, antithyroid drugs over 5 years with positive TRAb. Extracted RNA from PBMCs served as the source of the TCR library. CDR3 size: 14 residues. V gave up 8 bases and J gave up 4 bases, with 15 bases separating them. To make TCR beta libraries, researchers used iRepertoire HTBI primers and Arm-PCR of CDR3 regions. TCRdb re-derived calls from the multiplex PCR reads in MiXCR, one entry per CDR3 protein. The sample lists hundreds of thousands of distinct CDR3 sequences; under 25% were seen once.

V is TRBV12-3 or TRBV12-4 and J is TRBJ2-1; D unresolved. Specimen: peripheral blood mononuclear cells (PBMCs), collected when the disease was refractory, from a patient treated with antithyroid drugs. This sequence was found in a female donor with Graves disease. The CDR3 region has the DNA TGTGCCAGCTTCGTCGCAGGTTGGTACAATGAGCAGTTCTTC. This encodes CASFVAGWYNEQFF.